The present T cell receptor beta chain was sequenced within a study of blood T cells in healthy people across ages. The authors ran a second PCR of 7 to 11 cycles using a sample-barcoded 5' primer and a J-beta primer mix. Each CDR3 protein is one row after TCRdb ran MiXCR on the 5' RACE reads. The table lists 1,300,000 or so distinct CDR3 sequences, around 55% of them singletons. Germline V lookup: CDR1 LGHNA, CDR2 YSLEER. Between the trimmed V and J ends, which lost 6 bases and 8 bases, there was a span of 14 bases. CDR3 length equals 13 residues. The sequence derives from a man aged 18 to 29 in good health. What was sequenced was blood. J is TRBJ2-1 and V is TRBV4-3; TRBD1 or TRBD2 may be the D gene (6 bases each). CDR3 loop: CASRSGGRDEQFF. CDR3 nucleotide sequence: TGCGCCAGCAGGTCTGGGGGGCGCGATGAGCAGTTCTTC.